This TCR beta chain appears in the sequencing data of a study of T cell responses to AZD1222 COVID-19 vaccine. Overall study results and limits: It was only after the peak T cell response that any repertoires were sampled.

Details on this clone: The antigen is not known.

This CDR3 has 13 amino acids. Trimming removed 1 base at V and 2 bases at J, with 6 bases between. Germline V gives CDR1 SGHVS, CDR2 FQNEAQ. Measured with immunoSEQ multiplex PCR; TCRdb has only the in-frame clones, and not every one. The data hold 100,000 to 150,000 clones, with about 89% observed a single time. The J gene is TRBJ2-7, the V gene TRBV7-8; D remains ambiguous. This TCR derives from an adult in good health. The sample here was peripheral blood, taken on day 0 of AZD1222 vaccination. CDR3: CASSLEVAYEQYF. CDR3 in DNA: TGTGCCAGCAGCTTAGAGGTCGCCTACGAGCAGTACTTC.